This T cell receptor beta chain derives from a study of T-cell reconstitution after alpha-beta-depleted transplantation in children. V was shortened by 8 bases and J by 7 bases, with 14 bases between the two germline ends. This CDR3 is 12 amino acids long. Germline CDR1 and CDR2: MNHEY and SVGAGI. Using unique molecular identifiers, the investigators prepared the TCRbeta library. TCRdb itself ran the PCR reads through MiXCR, one entry per CDR3 protein. The sample holds 490,000 or so distinct CDR3 sequences, approximately 12% seen once. This clonotype was recorded a few times. The V and J genes are TRBV6-5 and TRBJ1-1, with no clear D. Sequences were derived from PBMCs from the stem cell graft donor, sampled from the stem cell graft. The sequence was collected from a human donor who donated a stem cell graft to a child with combined immunodeficiency. For the CDR3, the DNA is TGTGCCAGCCTGAGTATGCGCGGTGAAGCTTTCTTT. The encoded protein is CASLSMRGEAFF.